The 27 T cell receptor beta chains below all came from one sample that was sequenced in a study of CD8 T cells in ankylosing spondylitis. These TCRs are of unknown antigen specificity. Study findings and constraints: Seemingly distinctive of ankylosing spondylitis blood was a TCR beta motif formed by eight highly homologous variants.

TCRdb reanalysed the 5' RACE reads using MiXCR and keeps one entry per CDR3 protein. The sample holds around 450,000 distinct CDR3 sequences, 25% to 30% seen once. Input material: blood, either unsorted or a sorted T cell fraction (not recorded which). The receptors here all came from a male donor with ankylosing spondylitis.

The CDR3 spells CASIEFGQDAQETQYF. The CDR3, as DNA: TGCGCCAGCATAGAGTTTGGACAGGATGCCCAAGAGACCCAGTACTTC. The chain couples TRBV10-2 to TRBJ2-5; the match to TRBD1 covers 7 bases. The trim removed 7 bases at V and 1 base at J, leaving 12 bases unmatched. Germline values: CDR1 WSHSY, CDR2 SAAADI. The length of the CDR3 is 16 residues.

The sample holds a few counts of this clonotype. This chain uses TRBV10-3 with TRBJ2-3, with 10 bases identical to TRBD2. V gave up 4 bases and J gave up 0 bases; unmatched junction bases: 10. Germline loops: CDR1 ENHRY, CDR2 SYGVKD. The length of the CDR3 is 18 residues. The CDR3 here is CAISATGTSETSTDTQYF. CDR3 DNA: TGTGCCATCAGTGCCACCGGGACTAGCGAAACTAGCACAGATACGCAGTATTTT.

The chain uses TRBV13 and TRBJ1-4, with 10 bases matching TRBD1. J lost 5 bases, V lost 0 bases, and 12 bases had no gene match. This CDR3 is built from 19 residues. Germline CDR1 PRHDT, CDR2 FYEKMQ (reference sequence). The CDR3 protein is CASSLGLFGTGEENEKLFF. The CDR3 coding sequence is TGTGCCAGCAGCTTAGGCCTTTTCGGGACAGGGGAAGAAAATGAAAAACTGTTTTTT.

The chain couples TRBV20-1 to TRBJ1-5, with 8 positions matching TRBD1. After removal of 6 bases from V and 6 bases from J, the junction contained 10 bases not matched to a gene. The CDR3 is made up of 14 amino acids. The germline CDR1 and CDR2 sequences are DFQATT and SNEGSKA (reference sequence). The CDR3 nucleotides are TGCAGTGCCGAGGGACAGGAGGGGGGTCAGCCCCAGCATTTT. It yields the protein CSAEGQEGGQPQHF.

This chain uses TRBV3-1 with TRBJ2-1, with 12 bases aligning to TRBD2. There are 20 residues in the CDR3. The V gene end was trimmed by 1 base and the J gene end by 7 bases; junction bases not matched to a gene: 17. Germline lookup yields CDR1 LGHDT and CDR2 YNNKEL (reference sequence). The CDR3: CASSQGRSSGRAGIQNEQFF. In DNA, the CDR3 is TGTGCCAGCAGCCAAGGAAGGTCTAGCGGGAGGGCCGGTATACAGAATGAGCAGTTCTTC.

The genes are TRBV25-1 and TRBJ2-1; D unclear. CDR3 length equals 14 residues. V dropped 0 bases and J dropped 4 bases, with 7 bases sitting between them. The V gene's germline CDR1 is MGHDK and CDR2 SYGVNS. In DNA, the CDR3 is TGTGCCAGCAGTGAATATCCCGGATACAATGAGCAGTTCTTC. This sequence encodes CASSEYPGYNEQFF.

This clonotype has a single count. This chain connects TRBV12-3 or TRBV12-4 to TRBJ2-1; 10 bases are a match to TRBD1. V shed 2 bases and J 15 bases; nucleotides not matched to a gene: 4. CDR3 length equals 12 residues. The CDR3, as DNA: TGTGCCAGCAGTTTACCGGGACAGGGGTCGTTCTTC. This encodes CASSLPGQGSFF.

The genes are TRBV7-9 and TRBJ2-1; unclear D gene. This CDR3 is 16 amino acids long. Germline V gives CDR1 SEHNR, CDR2 FQNEAQ (reference sequence). V was shortened by 0 bases and J by 7 bases, with 16 bases between the two germline ends. The CDR3 nucleotides are TGTGCCAGCAGCTTAGCGCACACGGTAGCTGCGAATGAGCAGTTCTTC. Translation gives CASSLAHTVAANEQFF.

The J gene is TRBJ2-3, the V gene TRBV11-3, with 12 nucleotides matching TRBD2. The CDR3 runs to 17 residues. CDR1 SGHNT and CDR2 YENEEA come from the germline V gene. J gave up 0 bases and V 5 bases, and 6 bases lay outside the gene matches. CDR3 loop: CASSRTSGTTSTDTQYF. In DNA form, the CDR3 reads TGTGCCAGCAGCAGGACTAGCGGGACAACTAGCACAGATACGCAGTATTTT.

J is TRBJ2-7 and V is TRBV24-1, with 9 positions matching TRBD1. CDR3 length: 16 amino acids. V dropped 4 bases and J dropped 7; count of bases not matched to a gene: 13. The germline CDR1 and CDR2 sequences are KGHDR and SFDVKD. The CDR3 spells CATSEATGQGLREQYF. The CDR3 DNA is TGTGCCACCAGTGAGGCGACCGGACAGGGGCTACGGGAGCAGTACTTC.

This clonotype has more than one count but fewer than ten. The chain has TRBV7-2 and TRBJ1-2, with unresolved D. Germline loops: CDR1 SGHTA, CDR2 FQGNSA. The V and J ends lost 1 base and 1 base respectively, with 10 bases between them. The CDR3 spans 15 residues. The CDR3 spells CASSLGAERNYGYTF. In DNA form, the CDR3 reads TGTGCCAGCAGCTTAGGGGCAGAGCGTAACTATGGCTACACCTTC.

The chain combines TRBV7-9 with TRBJ2-3; perhaps TRBD2 as D (6 bases). V dropped 2 bases and J dropped 3 bases, with 12 bases sitting between them. In germline, CDR1 is SEHNR, CDR2 FQNEAQ (reference sequence). The CDR3 length is 15 residues. This CDR3 is CASSLFTSSTDTQYF. In nucleotides, the CDR3 is TGTGCCAGCAGCTTATTCACTAGCAGTACAGATACGCAGTATTTT.

This clonotype was observed a handful of times. The chain uses TRBV24-1 and TRBJ2-2; D unresolved. Trimming removed 4 bases at V and 0 bases at J, with 8 bases between. This CDR3 is built from 15 residues. Germline CDR1 reads KGHDR; CDR2 reads SFDVKD. The CDR3 bases are TGTGCCACCAGTGAGTTCGCTCCGAACACCGGGGAGCTGTTTTTT. Protein: CATSEFAPNTGELFF.

Ten or more counts support this clonotype. The J gene is TRBJ1-5, the V gene TRBV3-1; D is ambiguous. V lost 1 base and J 7 bases, leaving 11 bases between the germline ends. Germline V gene sequence: CDR1 LGHDT, CDR2 YNNKEL (reference sequence). The CDR3 contains 14 residues. CDR3 sequence reads: CASSQGQEGQPQHF. CDR3 sequence (DNA): TGTGCCAGCAGCCAAGGCCAGGAGGGCCAGCCCCAGCATTTT.

The chain carries TRBV12-3 or TRBV12-4 and TRBJ2-7; TRBD1 matches at 7 bases. With V trimmed by 6 bases and J by 3 bases, 5 bases remained unmatched. The CDR3 has 13 amino acids. The CDR3 spells CASSATGIYEQYV. The CDR3 region has the DNA TGTGCCAGCAGCGCGACAGGGATCTACGAGCAGTACGTC.

This clonotype was counted between two and nine times. The genes are TRBV5-4 and TRBJ2-1; TRBD2 matches at 9 bases. The CDR3 runs to 15 residues. Germline CDR1 and CDR2: SGHNT and YYREEE (reference sequence). With 2 bases clipped from V and 3 bases from J, the junction kept 3 bases outside the gene matches. The chain's CDR3 is CASSFLAGDYNEQFF. The CDR3 DNA reads TGTGCCAGCAGCTTTTTAGCGGGGGACTACAATGAGCAGTTCTTC.

The chain has TRBV6-1 and TRBJ2-2; D is ambiguous. Germline values: CDR1 MNHNS, CDR2 SASEGT. V lost 7 bases and J 7 bases, leaving 7 bases between the germline ends. The length of the CDR3 is 11 residues. This CDR3 reads CASTLGGELFF. As DNA, the CDR3 is TGTGCCAGCACCCTCGGCGGGGAGCTGTTTTTT.

The CDR3 loop is CASSAETGVQETQYF. The CDR3 DNA follows: TGTGCCAGCAGCGCGGAGACAGGAGTCCAAGAGACCCAGTACTTC. The chain links TRBV2 to TRBJ2-5, with D possibly matching TRBD1 (6 bases). The germline V gene encodes CDR1 SNHLY and CDR2 FYNNEI. CDR3 length: 15 amino acids. Trimming took 6 bases from V and 1 from J, leaving 15 bases between them. Variable domain in full (rest from reference TRBV2 and TRBJ2-5): EPEVTQTPSHQVTQMGQEVILRCVPISNHLYFYWYRQILGQKVEFLVSFYNNEISEKSEIFDDQFSVERPDGSNFTLKIRSTKLEDSAMYFCASSAETGVQETQYFGPGTRLLVL.

A few counts support this clonotype. The rearrangement joins TRBV5-1 to TRBJ2-1; D uncertain. V was cut by 4 bases and J by 0 bases, with 11 bases left in between. The CDR3 is made up of 15 amino acids. Per germline, CDR1 SGHRS and CDR2 YFSETQ. CDR3 amino acids: CASSQGPSSYNEQFF. For the CDR3, the DNA is TGCGCCAGCAGCCAAGGACCGAGCTCCTACAATGAGCAGTTCTTC.

The chain recombines TRBV19 with TRBJ1-2; D is unresolved. V shed 1 base and J shed 4 bases, with 13 bases lying between them. The CDR3 runs to 15 residues. CDR1 and CDR2 (germline): LNHDA, SQIVND (reference sequence). The DNA of the CDR3 is TGTGCCAGTAGTATAGTCCTCCCCGGCAGCTATGGCTACACCTTC. Amino acid sequence: CASSIVLPGSYGYTF.

The rearrangement uses TRBV5-5 and TRBJ1-6; 8 nucleotides align to TRBD1. This CDR3 spans 18 amino acids. V trimming: 4 bases; J trimming: 1 base; junction bases outside the gene matches: 10. Per germline, CDR1 SGHKS and CDR2 YYEKEE (reference sequence). This chain's CDR3 is CASSPAAGGLSYNSPLHF. The CDR3 DNA follows: TGTGCCAGCAGCCCGGCCGCAGGGGGCTTGTCCTATAATTCACCCCTCCACTTT.

The rearrangement joins TRBV20-1 to TRBJ1-3; D is ambiguous. Germline assignment: CDR1 DFQATT and CDR2 SNEGSKA (reference sequence). V was trimmed by 3 bases and J by 2 bases, leaving 11 bases between them. The CDR3 covers 14 residues. CDR3 bases: TGCAGTGCTAGCCTTATAGGGACTGGAAACACCATATATTTT. The encoded protein is CSASLIGTGNTIYF.

This clonotype was seen a handful of times. This chain links TRBV5-1 with TRBJ2-2, with 7 bases aligning to TRBD2. In germline, CDR1 is SGHRS, CDR2 YFSETQ. Germline trimming cut 3 bases from V and 6 bases from J; bases unmatched to any gene: 14. This CDR3 has 17 residues. The CDR3 DNA follows: TGCGCCAGCAGCTCCGGAACGGGCGGGAGTATCTCCGGGGAGCTGTTTTTT. Its protein product is CASSSGTGGSISGELFF.

The chain uses TRBV4-2 and TRBJ2-7; tentative D call: TRBD2 (6 bases). The germline V gene encodes CDR1 LGHNA and CDR2 YNFKEQ. The ends were cut back, 1 base at V and 6 bases at J, with 16 bases in the middle. The CDR3 length is 15 residues. DNA of the CDR3: TGTGCCAGCAGCCAAGCTGCTGTGGGGGGTGCCGAGCAGTACTTC. It specifies CASSQAAVGGAEQYF.

The rearrangement joins TRBV20-1 to TRBJ2-1, with 11 bases matching TRBD2. J lost 3 bases, V lost 6 bases, and 10 bases had no gene match. From germline, CDR1 is DFQATT and CDR2 SNEGSKA (reference sequence). The CDR3 runs 16 residues. This CDR3 reads CSAVRRLAGIYNEQFF. As DNA, the CDR3 is TGCAGTGCGGTCCGTAGACTAGCGGGGATCTACAATGAGCAGTTCTTC.

This clonotype was seen a handful of times. The J gene is TRBJ1-5, the V gene TRBV6-1; tentative D call: TRBD1 (6 bases). CDR1 and CDR2 from the germline V gene are MNHNS and SASEGT. This CDR3 is 13 amino acids long. Trimming shortened V by 8 bases and J by 6 bases, and 14 bases separated the two germline ends. The DNA for the CDR3 is TGTGCCAGCGGGGGGGGCGGGTCTCAGCCCCAGCATTTT. Its translation is CASGGGGSQPQHF.

The genes are TRBV20-1 and TRBJ2-2; maybe TRBD2 (7 bases). The CDR3 spans 14 residues. V dropped 5 bases and J dropped 6 bases, with 16 bases sitting between them. Germline V gene data show CDR1 as DFQATT and CDR2 as SNEGSKA (reference sequence). The CDR3 bases are TGCAGTGCTGTTACAGGGAGGGTCGCCGGGGAGCTGTTTTTT. Encoded protein: CSAVTGRVAGELFF.